The rows below give T cell receptor beta chains drawn from one sample of a study of siplizumab effects on memory and regulatory T cells. Assay used: immunoSEQ multiplex PCR; TCRdb lists only in-frame clones, some missing. The profile shows around 100,000 clones, 94% of them singletons. Input material: Tregs sorted from blood. The receptor set was obtained from a human donor in good health. CDR3s include the opening cysteine and the closing phenylalanine or tryptophan. A D gene is named only where the DNA matches it firmly.

cdr3_nt	cdr3_aa	v_call	d_call	j_call
TGCAGTGCCGGGTCTCAAGCGCAGTTCTTC	CSAGSQAQFF	TRBV20-1	.	TRBJ2-1
TGTGCCAGCCGACAGGGGGCGAGCTACGAGCAGTACTTC	CASRQGASYEQYF	TRBV27	TRBD1	TRBJ2-7
TGTGCCAGCTCACCACGCCGGATTAGGGACCAAGTATACGAGCAGTACTTC	CASSPRRIRDQVYEQYF	TRBV18	.	TRBJ2-7
TGTGCCAGCAGCCCTCCACGACTCCCGGGACTAACCCAAGAGACCCAGTACTTC	CASSPPRLPGLTQETQYF	TRBV5-4	TRBD2	TRBJ2-5
TGTGCCAGCAGCTTACGTTCGCCAGTAAGCTCTGGGGCCAACGTCCTGACTTTC	CASSLRSPVSSGANVLTF	TRBV7-2	.	TRBJ2-6
TGTGCCAGCAGCCGTGGACTAGCGGGAGAGGTAAGAAATGAGCAGTTCTTC	CASSRGLAGEVRNEQFF	TRBV11-3	TRBD2	TRBJ2-1
TGCAGCGCCCGTAGGGAGGGCTATGGCTACACCTTC	CSARREGYGYTF	TRBV29-1	.	TRBJ1-2
TGTGCCAGCAGCTTACGGTCCAGTTGGGCCCCGATGAACACTGAAGCTTTCTTT	CASSLRSSWAPMNTEAFF	TRBV11-2	.	TRBJ1-1
TGTGCCAGCAGGCGGGACTATCTCTACGAGCAGTACTTC	CASRRDYLYEQYF	TRBV6-5	TRBD2	TRBJ2-7
TGTGCCAGCAGCCTCGACGCCGGGACTAGCGGGATTTTGGGTGAGCAGTTCTTC	CASSLDAGTSGILGEQFF	TRBV28	TRBD2	TRBJ2-1